This TCR beta chain was observed in a study of blood T cell repertoires in COVID-19. Across the study: Samples taken during acute and convalescent COVID-19 were collected in the United States, Italy and Spain.

Authors' data handling: Nucleated cell number was recorded as an estimate derived from reference gene primer amplification. Profiling relied on immunoSEQ multiplex PCR, and the TCRdb table lists in-frame clones only, not all of them. V and J calls plus clone size are reproduced from that table; the DNA served to infer D and trimming. The table has fewer than 350,000 clones, 85% to 90% seen once. This CDR3 has 17 residues. The ends lost 0 bases at V and 7 bases at J; junction bases unmatched: 8. The germline V gene encodes CDR1 MNHEY and CDR2 SVGEGT. Enrollees, about 18 to 90 years old, lived in about two dozen US areas.

The chain uses TRBV6-2 or TRBV6-3 and TRBJ2-7, with 14 bases identical to TRBD2. Sequencing input: PBMCs or T cells enriched from blood (not recorded which). This clonotype was sampled from a woman in her 30s with acute COVID-19. This CDR3 reads CASSYSEGTSGRAEQYF. The DNA of the CDR3 is TGTGCCAGCAGTTACTCCGAAGGGACTAGCGGGAGAGCTGAGCAGTACTTC.